These 10 T cell receptor beta chains were sequenced from one sample in a study of shared clonotypes between healthy human individuals (dated by TCRdb to 2018 to 2020). Receptor amplification or capture employed the immunoSEQ multiplex PCR assay. The immuneACCESS repertoire file appears here via TCRdb, limited to in-frame rearrangements. These files lack a portion of the clones; in checked studies, under half of the deficit traces to unresolved V genes, and the cause of the others is not known. Here the sample has approximately 2.5 million clones; around nine tenths occur a single time. The ten top clones hold under 0.15% of the sample. The material sequenced was naive CD4+ T cells sorted from blood. The cell subset or site label for this specimen denotes: CD45RA+ positively selected. The source is a young man in good health.

In DNA, the CDR3 is TGCGCCAGCAGCTTGGCCCCCAAGACCCAGTACTTC. Encoded protein: CASSLAPKTQYF. The chain is built from TRBV5-1 and TRBJ2-5; no clear D. From germline, CDR1 is SGHRS and CDR2 YFSETQ. The V end lost 0 bases, the J end lost 6 bases, and 6 bases lay between the germline ends. The CDR3 has 12 amino acids.

In this sample, this clone turned up once. The identical CDR3 is also encoded by other nucleotide sequences in the sample. The chain combines TRBV29-1 with TRBJ1-3; D not resolved. The CDR3 runs to 12 residues. V lost 6 bases and J lost 0, with 6 bases in between. Germline V gene sequence: CDR1 SQVTM, CDR2 ANQGSEA. The CDR3 here is CSVGNSGNTIYF. CDR3 DNA: TGCAGCGTAGGCAACTCTGGAAACACCATATATTTT.

This clone appeared once. The chain combines TRBV10-1 with TRBJ1-1; D is ambiguous. V was clipped by 1 base and J by 0 bases, with 3 bases between them. Germline V lookup: CDR1 WNHNN, CDR2 SYGVQD (reference sequence). CDR3 length equals 13 residues. The CDR3 spells CASSELLNTEAFF. CDR3 coding DNA: TGCGCCAGCAGTGAGTTATTGAACACTGAAGCTTTCTTT.

CDR3 bases: TGTGCCAGCAAAGCGGGCTCCTACGAGCAGTACTTC. Amino acids: CASKAGSYEQYF. This chain uses TRBV25-1 with TRBJ2-7, with a tentative D call TRBD2 (6 bases). CDR1 and CDR2 (germline): MGHDK, SYGVNS. Trimming shortened V by 7 bases and J by 0 bases, and 7 bases separated the two germline ends. CDR3 length: 12 residues.

The CDR3 coding sequence is TGCGCCAGCACCGTCGGGACAGGGTATTCACCCCTCCACTTT. This gives the protein CASTVGTGYSPLHF. The chain combines TRBV5-1 with TRBJ1-6, with 9 bases lining up with TRBD1. V lost 6 bases, J lost 8 bases, and 6 bases stayed unmatched. CDR1 is SGHRS, CDR2 YFSETQ, per germline. The CDR3 runs 14 residues.

A single count supports this clone. The J gene is TRBJ2-6, the V gene TRBV30, with TRBD1 as a possible D gene (5 bases). The CDR3 runs to 15 residues. CDR1 and CDR2 (germline): GTSNPN, SVGIG (reference sequence). V lost 1 base, J lost 4 bases, and 11 bases lay in between. CDR3 in DNA: TGTGCCTGGAGTGGCAGGGTCTCCGGGGCCAACGTCCTGACTTTC. It encodes CAWSGRVSGANVLTF.

J is TRBJ2-3 and V is TRBV7-9; D unclear. Germline assignment: CDR1 SEHNR and CDR2 FQNEAQ (reference sequence). V lost 6 bases, J lost 3 bases, and 10 bases lay in between. The CDR3 is 13 amino acids. The CDR3 bases are TGTGCCAGCAGTTGGTATGGTACAGATACGCAGTATTTT. Translated: CASSWYGTDTQYF.

This chain links TRBV18 with TRBJ1-5; D is unclear. CDR3 length equals 15 residues. CDR1 and CDR2 from the germline V gene are KGHSH and LQKENI. V lost 5 bases, J lost 0 bases, and 11 bases lay in between. The CDR3 loop reads CASSTGSGSNQPQHF. The CDR3 bases are TGTGCCAGCTCAACGGGGAGCGGTAGCAATCAGCCCCAGCATTTT.

The chain is built from TRBV6-1 and TRBJ2-3; D might be TRBD2 (7 bases). Germline loops: CDR1 MNHNS, CDR2 SASEGT. The CDR3 totals 12 residues. Trimming stripped 8 bases from V and 5 bases from J, with 11 bases between. CDR3 nucleotides: TGTGCCAGCGGGGGGGCCTTAGATACGCAGTATTTT. It specifies CASGGALDTQYF.

As to this clone: Other DNA sequences from this sample encode an identical CDR3 as well. The CDR3 is CASSRLGTDTQYF. CDR3 sequence (DNA): TGTGCCAGCAGTCGCCTCGGCACAGATACGCAGTATTTT. The V gene is TRBV27, the J gene TRBJ2-3; D is uncertain. CDR3 size: 13 residues. Germline V gene lookup returns CDR1 MNHEY and CDR2 SMNVEV (reference sequence). Trimming left V 5 bases short and J 1 base short, with 7 bases between.